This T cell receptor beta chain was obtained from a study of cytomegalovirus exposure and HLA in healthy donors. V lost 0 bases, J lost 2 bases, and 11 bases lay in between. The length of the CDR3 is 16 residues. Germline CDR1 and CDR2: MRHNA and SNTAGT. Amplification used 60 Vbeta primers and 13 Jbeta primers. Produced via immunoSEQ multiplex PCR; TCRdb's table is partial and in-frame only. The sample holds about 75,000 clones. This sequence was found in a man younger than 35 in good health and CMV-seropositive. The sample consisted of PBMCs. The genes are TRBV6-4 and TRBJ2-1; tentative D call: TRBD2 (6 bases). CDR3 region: CASSDSGTDPYNEQFF. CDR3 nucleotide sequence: TGTGCCAGCAGTGACTCTGGGACTGACCCCTACAATGAGCAGTTCTTC.